This T cell receptor (beta chain) was obtained from a study of early T cells in non-severe SARS-CoV-2 infection (dated by TCRdb to the early 2020s). Turning to the overall study: Because TCR sequencing was done on bulk RNA from unsorted whole blood, the alpha and beta chains could not be paired. What the research found in general, with its limitations: VDJdb matching was skewed toward anti-spike CD8 responses and likely underestimated virus-specific expansions by missing private and CD4 specificities.

The cysteine opens and the phenylalanine closes a CDR3 of 14 amino acids. CDR3 DNA is the only sequence kept; it has 42 bases, read in frame from the first base. Between the V and J ends, shortened by 5 bases and 5 bases respectively, the junction contains 13 bases. The germline V gene supplies CDR1 MGHDK and CDR2 SYGVNS. Note on this clonotype: This clone's antigen is unknown. One base away there is no much larger clone; base qualities are not given.

This was a case-control study nested in a cohort of healthcare workers in London, UK, who had nasopharyngeal swab PCR tests and blood samples taken every week. Between 23 and 31 March 2020, the week of the UK lockdown, healthcare workers were enrolled and then followed up weekly for as long as 16 weeks. Libraries were constructed by 5' RACE. The sequencer listed for this sample is NextSeq 500. To correct for sequencing error and PCR bias, the TCR library protocol tagged individual cDNA molecules with unique molecular identifiers. Both TCR alpha and beta chains were sequenced, and tight co-correlation was observed between alpha and beta sequence abundances in each sample. In the authors' own workflow: Decombinator V4 was used to annotate TCR sequences for V gene, J gene and CDR3. TCRs were defined as expanded if a significant change between any two time points was detected under a Poisson model with p below 0.0001. TCR abundances were normalised to the total number of TCRs sequenced per sample and were expressed as counts per million. MAIT TCRs were defined by TRAV1-2 paired with TRAJ12, TRAJ20 or TRAJ33, and iNKT TCRs by TRAV10 paired with TRAJ18. A search of VDJdb, accessed on 1 November 2021, was run for TCRs annotated to CMV, EBV and SARS-CoV-2, with TCRs annotated for multiple antigens excluded. TCRdb reanalyzed the raw reads on its own, using fastp at Q25 for trimming and MiXCR for clone calling, and kept in-frame beta chains. Entries that share a CDR3 protein sequence are merged under the most common genes and DNA. The V and J calls follow TCRdb's processing rather than the paper's. This sample is represented by approximately 68,000 distinct CDR3 sequences; over 9.5% of them were singletons. Approximately 8% of the sample belongs to the ten largest clones.

The sequence came from an adult who was a healthcare worker with PCR-confirmed SARS-CoV-2 infection or an uninfected control (not recorded which). The chain employs TRBV25-1 and TRBJ1-5; TRBD1 is a weak D gene call, 6 bases matching. The sequenced sample was whole blood, obtained at baseline. In nucleotide form, the sequence is TGTGCCAGCAGTTCCCGGACAGAGGATCAGCCCCAGCATTTT. It encodes CASSSRTEDQPQHF.